Presented here are 27 T cell receptor beta chains from one specimen sequenced in a study of OX40 agonist ivuxolimab in advanced cancers. The data were produced by immunoSEQ multiplex PCR, yet TCRdb's version contains in-frame clones alone and is incomplete. There are some 79,000 clones in the sample; just over 85% occur only once, and about 3.8% lies in the top ten. The input for sequencing was CD4+ or CD8+ T cells sorted from blood, taken in a trial of the OX40 agonist ivuxolimab. All receptors derive from an adult with an advanced solid tumor such as melanoma, head and neck, liver or kidney cancer.

The chain joins TRBV10-3 to TRBJ1-1, with 8 nucleotides matching TRBD1. The trim removed 4 bases at V and 1 base at J, leaving 5 bases unmatched. Looked up from germline, CDR1 is ENHRY and CDR2 is SYGVKD. The CDR3 spans 15 residues. The CDR3 here is CAISVRTGRNTEAFF. The CDR3 DNA follows: TGTGCCATCAGTGTAAGGACAGGGAGGAACACTGAAGCTTTCTTT.

V gene TRBV6-1 combines with J gene TRBJ1-5, with a possible D match to TRBD1 (5 bases). V dropped 7 bases and J dropped 5 bases, with 12 bases sitting between them. CDR3 length: 13 residues. Germline loops: CDR1 MNHNS, CDR2 SASEGT. CDR3: CASMGDRYQPQHF. CDR3 coding DNA: TGTGCCAGCATGGGGGACCGATATCAGCCCCAGCATTTT.

The chain recombines TRBV6-5 with TRBJ2-7, with TRBD2 identical over 7 bases. CDR1 and CDR2 (germline): MNHEY, SVGAGI. The CDR3 consists of 16 residues. V trimming: 2 bases; J trimming: 3 bases; junction bases outside the gene matches: 10. CDR3 nucleotides: TGTGCCAGCAGTTACGGGGGAGGGGCCGAGGGCTACGAGCAGTACTTC. This encodes CASSYGGGAEGYEQYF.

The chain recombines TRBV30 with TRBJ1-2; D is undetermined. CDR1 GTSNPN and CDR2 SVGIG come from the germline V gene (reference sequence). With 5 bases removed from V and 9 bases from J, the gap between germline ends came to 10 bases. This CDR3 spans 10 amino acids. In DNA, the CDR3 is TGTGCCTGGGGCACTCCGCGCTACACCTTC. Translated, it gives CAWGTPRYTF. Using reference TRBV30 and TRBJ1-2 for the parts outside the CDR3, the full variable domain is SQTIHQWPATLVQPVGSPLSLECTVEGTSNPNLYWYRQAAGRGLQLLFYSVGIGQISSEVPQNLSASRPQDRQFILSSKKLLLSDSGFYLCAWGTPRYTFGSGTRLTVV.

The V call is TRBV19, the J call TRBJ2-7; 12 bases are a match to TRBD2. Germline trimming cut 6 bases from V and 0 bases from J; bases unmatched to any gene: 6. CDR1 and CDR2 (germline): LNHDA, SQIVND (reference sequence). The CDR3 is 16 amino acids. CDR3 amino acids: CASRAETSGSSYEQYF. The CDR3 region has the DNA TGTGCCAGTAGGGCTGAGACTAGCGGGAGCTCCTACGAGCAGTACTTC.

The chain uses TRBV2 and TRBJ1-3; 10 nucleotides match TRBD1. V shed 2 bases and J 3 bases; nucleotides not matched to a gene: 10. Germline CDR1 reads SNHLY; CDR2 reads FYNNEI. The CDR3 contains 18 residues. The DNA of the CDR3 is TGTGCCAGCAGTGAACAACCCCCAAGGGACAGGGGTGGAAACACCATATATTTT. It yields the protein CASSEQPPRDRGGNTIYF.

V and J are TRBV5-6 and TRBJ2-3; no reliable D call. There are 11 residues in the CDR3. Germline V CDR1 and CDR2: SGHDT, YYEEEE. V lost 3 bases, J lost 5 bases, and 4 bases lay in between. Here the CDR3 reads CASSSLDTQYF. The CDR3 DNA reads TGTGCCAGCAGCTCGCTAGATACGCAGTATTTT.

The chain recombines TRBV10-3 with TRBJ2-4; possibly TRBD2 for D (5 bases). CDR3 length: 16 amino acids. The V gene lost 3 bases and the J gene lost 1 base, with 13 bases spanning the gap. Germline lookup yields CDR1 ENHRY and CDR2 SYGVKD. Written as DNA, the CDR3 is TGTGCCATCAGTGAATATAGCGAAACGGCCAAAAACATTCAGTACTTC. Translated, it gives CAISEYSETAKNIQYF.

The gene calls are TRBV4-1 and TRBJ2-7, with 9 bases fitting TRBD1. The junction had 5 bases not matched to a gene; V was cut back by 0 bases and J by 2 bases. CDR1 is MGHRA, CDR2 YSYEKL, per germline. This CDR3 has 16 residues. The CDR3 region has the DNA TGCGCCAGCAGCCAAGAACACGGGACAGGGCCCTACGAGCAGTACTTC. It encodes CASSQEHGTGPYEQYF.

The chain couples TRBV30 to TRBJ2-3; 9 nucleotides line up with TRBD1. J gave up 1 base and V 5 bases, and 7 bases lay outside the gene matches. Per germline, CDR1 GTSNPN and CDR2 SVGIG (reference sequence). This CDR3 has 15 amino acids. CDR3: CAWEAGTGRTDTQYF. Here the CDR3 DNA reads TGTGCCTGGGAGGCAGGGACAGGGCGCACAGATACGCAGTATTTT.

This chain connects TRBV6-5 to TRBJ1-1, with TRBD1 matching over 7 bases. V lost 0 bases and J lost 3; bases outside the gene matches: 4. There are 15 residues in the CDR3. Germline V CDR1 and CDR2: MNHEY, SVGAGI. The CDR3: CASSYSGTAYTEAFF. DNA of the CDR3: TGTGCCAGCAGTTACTCCGGGACAGCGTACACTGAAGCTTTCTTT.

The chain is built from TRBV5-1 and TRBJ2-7, with TRBD2 matching over 13 bases. CDR1 SGHRS and CDR2 YFSETQ come from the germline V gene. This CDR3 is built from 16 residues. With 3 bases clipped from V and 3 bases from J, the junction kept 6 bases outside the gene matches. CDR3 in amino acids: CASSWTGTSGIYEQYF. The CDR3 region has the DNA TGCGCCAGCAGCTGGACCGGGACTAGCGGGATCTACGAGCAGTACTTC.

The chain joins TRBV11-3 to TRBJ2-7; a possible D gene is TRBD2 (5 bases). The germline V and J ends were trimmed by 4 bases and 5 bases, with 12 bases remaining between them. Germline loops: CDR1 SGHNT, CDR2 YENEEA. The CDR3 runs to 13 residues. CDR3 region: CASSYIALHEQYF. For the CDR3, the DNA is TGTGCCAGCAGCTATATAGCGCTTCACGAGCAGTACTTC.

This chain connects TRBV5-1 to TRBJ1-1; D is ambiguous. Germline V lookup: CDR1 SGHRS, CDR2 YFSETQ. The CDR3 has 16 amino acids. The ends were cut back, 0 bases at V and 1 base at J, with 13 bases in the middle. DNA of the CDR3: TGCGCCAGCAGCTTGGGGGATCCGATGAGGAACACTGAAGCTTTCTTT. Residues: CASSLGDPMRNTEAFF.

The chain recombines TRBV7-6 with TRBJ2-1; the match to TRBD2 covers 10 bases. The CDR3 sequence is 18 residues long. V shed 2 bases and J 6 bases; nucleotides not matched to a gene: 13. Per the germline V gene, CDR1 is SGHVS and CDR2 is FNYEAQ. The DNA of the CDR3 is TGTGCCAGCAGCTTAAGGTCCAGCGGGAGGGAAGGGACCAATGAGCAGTTCTTC. Protein: CASSLRSSGREGTNEQFF. Supplemented by reference TRBV7-6 and TRBJ2-1, the full variable domain reads GAGVSQSPRYKVTKRGQDVALRCDPISGHVSLYWYRQALGQGPEFLTYFNYEAQQDKSGLPNDRFSAERPEGSISTLTIQRTEQRDSAMYRCASSLRSSGREGTNEQFFGPGTRLTVL.

Turning to this clone: The sample carries other DNA sequences with the same CDR3. The chain combines TRBV5-1 with TRBJ2-3; tentative D call: TRBD2 (5 bases). Trimming took off 0 bases at V and 3 bases at J, with 5 bases between the two ends. The CDR3 has 13 residues. Germline V gene sequence: CDR1 SGHRS, CDR2 YFSETQ. CDR3 bases: TGCGCCAGCAGCTTGGGAGGGACAGATACGCAGTATTTT. It encodes CASSLGGTDTQYF.

In the case of this clone: This same CDR3 is encoded by further DNA sequences in the sample. The CDR3 DNA reads as TGCGCCAGCAGCTTGGGGCTAGCGGGTGCCTACAATGAGCAGTTCTTC. Its translation is CASSLGLAGAYNEQFF. The V gene is TRBV5-1, the J gene TRBJ2-1; 8 positions match TRBD2. In germline, CDR1 is SGHRS, CDR2 YFSETQ. This CDR3 region has 16 residues. Trimming cost V 0 bases and J 2 bases; bases outside gene matches: 4.

This clone was seen just once. The J gene is TRBJ1-2, the V gene TRBV6-1, with TRBD1 as a possible D gene (6 bases). The CDR3 covers 16 residues. The V and J ends lost 3 bases and 1 base respectively, with 15 bases between them. Germline CDR1 is MNHNS and CDR2 is SASEGT. The CDR3 is CASSDTTGSGNYGYTF. In nucleotides, the CDR3 is TGTGCCAGCAGTGATACAACAGGGTCGGGTAACTATGGCTACACCTTC.

The chain is built from TRBV10-3 and TRBJ1-2, with D perhaps matching TRBD1 (5 bases). Per germline, CDR1 ENHRY and CDR2 SYGVKD. The CDR3 consists of 16 residues. Trimming removed 0 bases at V and 0 bases at J, with 11 bases between. CDR3 coding DNA: TGTGCCATCAGTGAGTCCGGGGGAAGCGCTAACTATGGCTACACCTTC. It yields the protein CAISESGGSANYGYTF.

Regarding this clone: The same CDR3 also results from other DNA sequences found in this sample. The gene calls are TRBV19 and TRBJ2-5; 10 nucleotides align to TRBD2. V lost 8 bases to trimming and J lost 1 base; unmatched junction nucleotides: 1. Looked up from germline, CDR1 is LNHDA and CDR2 is SQIVND (reference sequence). This CDR3 spans 13 amino acids. The CDR3 reads CASSSGSQETQYF. The CDR3 nucleotides read TGTGCCAGTTCTAGCGGGAGCCAAGAGACCCAGTACTTC.

V usage is TRBV18 and J usage is TRBJ1-6; a possible D gene is TRBD1 (5 bases). Trimming removed 5 bases from V and 9 bases from J, with 14 bases in between. The CDR3 sequence is 14 residues long. The germline gives CDR1 KGHSH, CDR2 LQKENI. CDR3 DNA sequence: TGTGCCAGCTCAGGGGGGGTCGGACTTTCACCCCTCCACTTT. As protein: CASSGGVGLSPLHF.

This chain connects TRBV6-6 to TRBJ1-1, with 8 bases lining up with TRBD1. Germline-derived CDR1 and CDR2 are MNHNY and SVGAGI (reference sequence). The V and J ends lost 5 bases and 5 bases, in that order; junction bases with no gene match: 4. CDR3 size: 13 residues. Here the CDR3 DNA reads TGTGCCAGCAGTAATACAGGGGGAACTGAAGCTTTCTTT. This codes for CASSNTGGTEAFF.

The J gene is TRBJ2-7, the V gene TRBV5-6; D is perhaps TRBD2 (6 bases). The CDR3 has 15 residues. Germline CDR1 SGHDT, CDR2 YYEEEE. The germline V and J ends were trimmed by 0 bases and 7 bases, with 17 bases remaining between them. The CDR3 nucleotides read TGTGCCAGCAGCTTGGGGAGCGGGCCCCTCCGTGAGCAGTACTTC. Protein product: CASSLGSGPLREQYF.

The chain is built from TRBV6-1 and TRBJ1-1; the D gene is possibly TRBD1 (6 bases). Germline lookup yields CDR1 MNHNS and CDR2 SASEGT. The CDR3 spans 13 residues. V lost 5 bases, J lost 1 base, and 8 bases lay in between. CDR3 nucleotides: TGTGCCAGCAGTAGGGGACAGAACACTGAAGCTTTCTTT. Protein product: CASSRGQNTEAFF.

There are a few counts of this clone. V gene TRBV10-3 combines with J gene TRBJ1-4; 10 positions agree with TRBD1. From germline, CDR1 is ENHRY and CDR2 SYGVKD. The CDR3 consists of 13 residues. Germline trimming cut 7 bases from V and 8 bases from J; bases unmatched to any gene: 4. CDR3 residues: CAIKGQGGEKLFF. The CDR3 nucleotides read TGTGCCATCAAAGGACAGGGGGGGGAAAAACTGTTTTTT.

This sequence joins TRBV5-8 and TRBJ2-5; 10 bases agree with TRBD2. CDR1 and CDR2 from the germline V gene are SGHTS and YDEGEE. CDR3 length: 16 residues. With V trimmed by 1 base and J by 4 bases, 7 bases remained unmatched. The CDR3 nucleotides read TGTGCCAGCAGCTTGTATCTAGCGGGAGAGGGAGAGACCCAGTACTTC. It codes for CASSLYLAGEGETQYF.

This clone was counted once. The chain employs TRBV28 and TRBJ2-1; D gene uncertain. V lost 7 bases and J lost 0, with 16 bases in between. There are 16 residues in the CDR3. Looked up from germline, CDR1 is MDHEN and CDR2 is SYDVKM. The CDR3 nucleotides read TGTGCCAGCAACCTCGGAGTGGCTATCTCCTACAATGAGCAGTTCTTC. Translating it yields CASNLGVAISYNEQFF.